This T cell receptor (beta chain) was obtained from a study of cytomegalovirus exposure and HLA in healthy donors. Note on this clone: Its antigen is unknown.

Findings and caveats of the study: Researchers catalogued about 160 TCR beta chains as cytomegalovirus-associated.

With 60 Vbeta and 13 Jbeta primers, the PCR was carried out. Generated by immunoSEQ multiplex PCR, the TCRdb table keeps only in-frame clones and is missing some. This table holds 110,000 or so clones, 81% found once. The CDR3 has 15 amino acids. V lost 5 bases, J lost 3 bases, and 5 bases stayed unmatched. CDR1 SGHTA and CDR2 FQGNSA come from the germline V gene. The TCR was taken from a man aged 35-49 years in good health and CMV-seronegative. Sequenced input: PBMCs. This chain joins TRBV7-2 and TRBJ1-5; 9 bases are shared with TRBD1. Written as DNA, the CDR3 is TGTGCCAGCAGCCCGGGACAGGGACTCAATCAGCCCCAGCATTTT. Translated: CASSPGQGLNQPQHF.